These 28 T cell receptor beta chains share one sample of origin, sequenced in a study of cytomegalovirus exposure and HLA in healthy donors. This PCR relied on a set of 60 Vbeta primers and 13 Jbeta primers. Sequencing was performed with immunoSEQ multiplex PCR; in TCRdb, only in-frame clones are kept and a portion is missing. This sample has about 150,000 clones; roughly four fifths occur once, and the top ten carry about 1.4%. The specimen was PBMCs. The receptors shown here come from a man aged 35 to 55 in good health and CMV-seronegative.

This sequence joins TRBV9 and TRBJ1-1, with D possibly being TRBD1 (6 bases). With 4 bases removed from V and 5 bases from J, the gap between germline ends came to 15 bases. Germline V gene sequence: CDR1 SGDLS, CDR2 YYNGEE. The CDR3 consists of 14 residues. The CDR3 reads CASSPRQAGTEAFF. In DNA, the CDR3 is TGTGCCAGCAGCCCTCGACAGGCTGGGACTGAAGCTTTCTTT.

The chain has TRBV6-1 and TRBJ2-3; perhaps TRBD1 as D (6 bases). The CDR3 extends over 14 amino acids. Germline values: CDR1 MNHNS, CDR2 SASEGT. The V and J ends lost 10 bases and 2 bases respectively, with 16 bases between them. The CDR3 sequence is CATMNRQVTDTQYF. CDR3 DNA sequence: TGTGCCACCATGAACCGACAGGTCACAGATACGCAGTATTTT.

The V call is TRBV6-5, the J call TRBJ2-1; 7 nucleotides line up with TRBD2. J lost 2 bases, V lost 2 bases, and 3 bases had no gene match. This CDR3 is 15 amino acids long. Germline values: CDR1 MNHEY, CDR2 SVGAGI. CDR3 nucleotide sequence: TGTGCCAGCAGTTACCGCCGGGAGGCCTACAATGAGCAGTTCTTC. Translated, it gives CASSYRREAYNEQFF.

A few counts support this clone. This sequence joins TRBV28 and TRBJ2-5; 7 nucleotides line up with TRBD2. This CDR3 comprises 15 residues. The germline gives CDR1 MDHEN, CDR2 SYDVKM. Losses at the gene ends were 5 bases for V and 5 bases for J; bases not matched to a gene: 11. CDR3 bases: TGTGCCAGCAGTATAAGCGGGACGTGGAGCGAGACCCAGTACTTC. Its protein product is CASSISGTWSETQYF.

The chain employs TRBV5-4 and TRBJ2-7; TRBD2 matches 7 bases. The V and J ends lost 3 bases and 0 bases, in that order; junction bases with no gene match: 12. The CDR3 sequence is 17 residues long. Germline CDR1 is SGHNT and CDR2 is YYREEE (reference sequence). CDR3 amino acids: CASSSFGGGYASYEQYF. The CDR3 DNA reads as TGTGCCAGCAGCTCTTTTGGGGGGGGTTACGCCTCCTACGAGCAGTACTTC.

Only a few counts were recorded for this clone. V usage is TRBV7-9 and J usage is TRBJ2-1, with 11 bases identical to TRBD1. Germline V CDR1 and CDR2: SEHNR, FQNEAQ (reference sequence). The CDR3 is 15 amino acids. V shed 5 bases, J shed 7 bases, and the junction held 7 bases outside the gene matches. The DNA for the CDR3 is TGTGCCAGCAGCCCGGGACAGGGGGTGAAAAATGAGCAGTTCTTC. It specifies CASSPGQGVKNEQFF.

The J gene is TRBJ2-7, the V gene TRBV5-5; TRBD1 aligns across 9 bases. This CDR3 is 14 amino acids long. CDR1 is SGHKS and CDR2 is YYEKEE in the germline V gene (reference sequence). V was clipped by 5 bases and J by 2 bases; unmatched bases: 5. CDR3 amino acids: CASSSGQGTYEQYF. In DNA, the CDR3 is TGTGCCAGCAGTTCGGGACAGGGCACCTACGAGCAGTACTTC.

This sequence joins TRBV6-5 and TRBJ2-6; D is uncertain. V lost 6 bases and J 2 bases, leaving 8 bases between the germline ends. Looked up from germline, CDR1 is MNHEY and CDR2 is SVGAGI. The CDR3 spans 14 residues. CDR3 DNA sequence: TGTGCCAGCAGGAAAGGAGCTGGGGCCAACGTCCTGACTTTC. Amino acids: CASRKGAGANVLTF.

The chain uses TRBV7-9 and TRBJ1-2; maybe TRBD1 (5 bases). In germline, CDR1 is SEHNR, CDR2 FQNEAQ (reference sequence). The CDR3 runs 15 residues. V dropped 1 base and J dropped 1 base, with 10 bases sitting between them. CDR3 amino acids: CASSLDAGYNYGYTF. DNA of the CDR3: TGTGCCAGCAGCTTAGACGCAGGGTATAACTATGGCTACACCTTC.

This clone was detected once. The chain has TRBV2 and TRBJ1-1; D call uncertain. Trimming removed 2 bases from V and 0 bases from J, with 4 bases in between. The CDR3 length is 13 residues. In germline, CDR1 is SNHLY, CDR2 FYNNEI. The CDR3 nucleotides read TGTGCCAGCAGTGAAACGGTGAACACTGAAGCTTTCTTT. Translation gives CASSETVNTEAFF. The variable domain in full, with the rest retrieved from reference TRBV2 and TRBJ1-1, is EPEVTQTPSHQVTQMGQEVILRCVPISNHLYFYWYRQILGQKVEFLVSFYNNEISEKSEIFDDQFSVERPDGSNFTLKIRSTKLEDSAMYFCASSETVNTEAFFGQGTRLTVV.

The chain has TRBV6-5 and TRBJ1-3, with TRBD1 identical over 7 bases. Germline V gives CDR1 MNHEY, CDR2 SVGAGI. The CDR3 covers 15 residues. After removal of 6 bases from V and 4 bases from J, the junction contained 9 bases not matched to a gene. The CDR3 DNA is TGTGCCAGCAGACGGGACAGCTACTTGGGAAACACCATATATTTT. It specifies CASRRDSYLGNTIYF.

The chain has TRBV7-9 and TRBJ2-1; 7 bases fit TRBD2. There are 14 residues in the CDR3. Trimming removed 1 base from V and 9 bases from J; junction bases left unmatched: 6. Germline assignment: CDR1 SEHNR and CDR2 FQNEAQ (reference sequence). CDR3 sequence: CASSLGLAAGEQFF. The CDR3 region has the DNA TGTGCCAGCAGCTTAGGACTAGCTGCGGGTGAGCAGTTCTTC.

This clone showed up just once. V and J are TRBV27 and TRBJ1-6, with D possibly being TRBD1 (5 bases). V was cut by 2 bases and J by 8 bases, with 7 bases left in between. The CDR3 covers 13 residues. From germline, CDR1 is MNHEY and CDR2 SMNVEV (reference sequence). The CDR3, as DNA: TGTGCCAGCAGTTTACGGGACTATTCACCCCTCCACTTT. Protein sequence: CASSLRDYSPLHF.

The chain recombines TRBV6-4 with TRBJ2-7; TRBD2 aligns across 13 bases. The CDR3 has 15 residues. CDR1 MRHNA and CDR2 SNTAGT come from the germline V gene. J gave up 5 bases and V 4 bases, and 5 bases lay outside the gene matches. CDR3 coding DNA: TGTGCCAGCAGTGGCCGAGGACTAGCGGGAGACGAGCAGTACGTC. Translating gives CASSGRGLAGDEQYV.

The rearrangement links TRBV7-9 to TRBJ2-1; the D gene is possibly TRBD2 (5 bases). CDR1 is SEHNR, CDR2 FQNEAQ, per germline (reference sequence). V lost 0 bases to trimming and J lost 1 base, with 7 bases between them. This CDR3 has 15 residues. This CDR3 reads CASSLAPGSYNEQFF. In nucleotides, the CDR3 is TGTGCCAGCAGCTTAGCGCCGGGGTCCTACAATGAGCAGTTCTTC.

This chain connects TRBV30 to TRBJ1-5, with 9 bases aligning to TRBD1. Trimming at V came to 1 base and at J to 6 bases, leaving 10 bases not matched to a gene. The germline V gene encodes CDR1 GTSNPN and CDR2 SVGIG (reference sequence). The length of the CDR3 is 16 residues. Written as DNA, the CDR3 is TGTGCCTGGAGTGCTACCTCCACAGGGGGCGGTCAGCCCCAGCATTTT. Amino acids: CAWSATSTGGGQPQHF.

This sequence joins TRBV7-8 and TRBJ1-2, with a weak D call TRBD1 (6 bases). The CDR3 runs 18 residues. V was pared by 4 bases and J by 4 bases, with 25 bases between. Germline V gene data show CDR1 as SGHVS and CDR2 as FQNEAQ. CDR3 in amino acids: CASSSKPLPLTGIYGYTF. DNA for the CDR3: TGTGCCAGCAGCTCGAAACCTCTCCCCCTAACAGGGATCTATGGCTACACCTTC.

The gene calls are TRBV12-5 and TRBJ2-3; D might be TRBD1 (6 bases). Germline V gene sequence: CDR1 LGHNT, CDR2 FRNRAP. The CDR3 sequence is 14 residues long. Trimming cost V 1 base and J 8 bases, with 13 bases left between them. The CDR3 DNA reads as TGTGCTAGTGGTTTGGGGGACACCTCCAGTACGCAGTATTTT. This codes for CASGLGDTSSTQYF.

The chain carries TRBV4-2 and TRBJ1-5, with D maybe TRBD1 (5 bases). There are 15 residues in the CDR3. Germline lookup yields CDR1 LGHNA and CDR2 YNFKEQ. The V end lost 4 bases, the J end lost 5 bases, and 15 bases lay between the germline ends. The DNA for the CDR3 is TGTGCCAGCAGCCGGGACTCCGAGTGGGATCAGCCCCAGCATTTT. Translation gives CASSRDSEWDQPQHF.

This chain's CDR3 is CASSILLNTEAFF. In nucleotides, the CDR3 is TGTGCCAGTAGTATACTTCTGAACACTGAAGCTTTCTTT. This chain links TRBV19 with TRBJ1-1; D gene ambiguous. Germline CDR1 and CDR2: LNHDA and SQIVND (reference sequence). CDR3 length equals 13 residues. V was cut by 2 bases and J by 0 bases, with 4 bases left in between.

This clone was recorded once. The chain links TRBV11-2 to TRBJ2-1; 9 bases map to TRBD2. The J segment lost 5 bases and the V segment lost 1 base, leaving 3 bases of the junction unmatched. This CDR3 spans 15 amino acids. From germline, CDR1 is SGHAT and CDR2 FQNNGV. The CDR3 region is CASSLGTSENNEQFF. The CDR3 DNA follows: TGTGCCAGCAGCTTAGGGACTAGCGAGAACAATGAGCAGTTCTTC.

In DNA form, the CDR3 reads TGTGCCAGCACCAAGGAGGGGATCGGAAACACCATATATTTT. Protein sequence: CASTKEGIGNTIYF. The chain recombines TRBV9 with TRBJ1-3, with D maybe TRBD1 (5 bases). In germline, CDR1 is SGDLS, CDR2 YYNGEE. V was cut by 6 bases and J by 4 bases, with 14 bases left in between. CDR3 length: 14 amino acids.

CDR3 nucleotide sequence: TGTGCCAGCGGTCTAGCGGGAGGGCCAAGGGATACGCAGTATTTT. Its translation is CASGLAGGPRDTQYF. The rearrangement links TRBV6-5 to TRBJ2-3; 12 bases are a match to TRBD2. The length of the CDR3 is 15 residues. Germline V gives CDR1 MNHEY, CDR2 SVGAGI. J gave up 6 bases and V 8 bases, and 9 bases lay outside the gene matches.

The V and J genes are TRBV2 and TRBJ2-4, with 9 bases identical to TRBD1. From germline, CDR1 is SNHLY and CDR2 FYNNEI. The CDR3 covers 14 residues. The trim removed 6 bases at V and 6 bases at J, leaving 6 bases unmatched. For the CDR3, the DNA is TGTGCCAGCAGAACGACAGGGGGGTTAAACATTCAGTACTTC. This gives the protein CASRTTGGLNIQYF.

In this sample, this clone turned up a few times. The rearrangement uses TRBV11-2 and TRBJ1-2, with TRBD1 matching over 8 bases. After removal of 4 bases from V and 5 bases from J, the junction contained 9 bases not matched to a gene. The germline CDR1 and CDR2 sequences are SGHAT and FQNNGV. The CDR3 is made up of 15 amino acids. The CDR3 DNA reads as TGTGCCAGCAGCTCGCGACAGGGGCAGAAGTATGGCTACACCTTC. Translated, it gives CASSSRQGQKYGYTF. Based on the CDR3 plus reference TRBV11-2 and TRBJ1-2, the full variable domain is EAGVAQSPRYKIIEKRQSVAFWCNPISGHATLYWYQQILGQGPKLLIQFQNNGVVDDSQLPKDRFSAERLKGVDSTLKIQPAKLEDSAVYLCASSSRQGQKYGYTFGSGTRLTVV.

The gene calls are TRBV18 and TRBJ2-7, with unresolved D. CDR1 and CDR2 (germline): KGHSH, LQKENI. This CDR3 is built from 13 residues. V was trimmed by 1 base and J by 4 bases, leaving 8 bases between them. The CDR3 DNA is TGTGCCAGCTCACCACGAGGTCCTTACGAGCAGTACTTC. Protein product: CASSPRGPYEQYF.

The gene calls are TRBV7-3 and TRBJ2-7; no clear D gene. Germline V gives CDR1 SGHTA, CDR2 FQGTGA. Between the trimmed V and J ends, which lost 5 bases and 4 bases, there was a span of 15 bases. This CDR3 spans 14 amino acids. This CDR3 reads CASSPPQRLYEQYV. The DNA for the CDR3 is TGTGCCAGCAGCCCCCCCCAGCGTCTATACGAGCAGTACGTC.

The V call is TRBV6-1, the J call TRBJ2-7; 9 positions agree with TRBD1. The CDR3 runs to 14 residues. V shed 5 bases, J shed 3 bases, and the junction held 5 bases outside the gene matches. In germline, CDR1 is MNHNS, CDR2 SASEGT. The CDR3 DNA is TGTGCCAGCAGTCGACAGGGGGAATACTACGAGCAGTACTTC. Translating it yields CASSRQGEYYEQYF.